The source of this T cell receptor (beta chain) is a study of PD-1 blockade in mismatch repair-deficient tumors. The CDR3 contains 14 residues. CDR1 and CDR2 from the germline V gene are KGHSH and LQKENI. V was pared by 2 bases and J by 8 bases, with 15 bases between. Here immunoSEQ multiplex PCR was the method, and the copy in TCRdb shows in-frame clones only, minus some. This sample has about 22,000 clones; 84% occur once, and the top ten carry 17%. The TCR-sequenced patients were a few responders to pembrolizumab. The sample holds a few counts of this clone. The sample consisted of peripheral blood, taken 2 weeks after starting pembrolizumab. This clonotype originated in an adult with mismatch repair-deficient cancer. The genes are TRBV18 and TRBJ1-2, with D perhaps TRBD1 (6 bases). In DNA form, the CDR3 reads TGTGCCAGCTCACCATCAGGGGACTACACGGGCTACACCTTC. As protein: CASSPSGDYTGYTF.